This T cell receptor beta chain emerged from a study of OX40 agonist ivuxolimab in advanced cancers. Across the whole study: Patients were given ivuxolimab, an antibody that agonizes OX40 (CD134).

The CDR3 covers 16 residues. The germline V and J ends were trimmed by 10 bases and 2 bases, with 22 bases remaining between them. Germline V gives CDR1 MNHEY, CDR2 SMNVEV (reference sequence). Libraries were prepared by immunoSEQ multiplex PCR; TCRdb keeps only in-frame clonotypes and omits some of them. The sample lists around 31,000 clones, 80% to 90% occurring once. Study-wide findings and caveats: Also showing low normalized T-cell clonal expansion were some of the nonresponders.

On this clone itself: The antigen is undetermined.

The clonotype was recovered from an adult with an advanced solid tumor such as melanoma, head and neck, liver or kidney cancer. This sample comprised CD4+ or CD8+ T cells sorted from blood, obtained in a trial of the OX40 agonist ivuxolimab. The J gene is TRBJ2-3, the V gene TRBV27; D perhaps matches TRBD1 (6 bases). For the CDR3, the DNA is TGTGCCACTAGAACGTCCCCCCAGGGGTTCACAGATACGCAGTATTTT. As protein: CATRTSPQGFTDTQYF.